One and the same sample provided the 15 T cell receptor beta chains below, sequenced in a study of blood T cell repertoires in COVID-19 (TCRdb year 2020). The library was generated by the immunoSEQ multiplex PCR assay. The source is immuneACCESS, and TCRdb retained only in-frame sequences with V and J called. Part of the clones is not carried over; for the studies checked, unresolved V genes explain less than half of this, and the remainder is unexplained. The sample table contains under 200,000 clones; only one count was recorded for around nine tenths of them. The ten largest clones add up to 0.53% of the sample. Sequenced material: peripheral blood. The receptors here all came from a man in his forties or fifties with acute or convalescent COVID-19.

This chain links TRBV29-1 with TRBJ1-1; D possibly corresponds to TRBD1 (6 bases). CDR1 is SQVTM and CDR2 is ANQGSEA in the germline V gene. This CDR3 is 15 amino acids long. The V and J ends lost 3 bases and 0 bases respectively, with 14 bases between them. Here the CDR3 reads CSVERAGVMNTEAFF. The CDR3 region has the DNA TGCAGCGTTGAGAGGGCAGGGGTCATGAACACTGAAGCTTTCTTT.

The CDR3 is CASSVPGQSGTGELFF. The CDR3 DNA reads as TGTGCCAGCAGCGTTCCGGGACAAAGTGGAACCGGGGAGCTGTTTTTT. This rearrangement joins TRBV7-3 to TRBJ2-2; TRBD1 is a possible D gene (6 bases). This CDR3 is 16 amino acids long. Germline CDR1 reads SGHTA; CDR2 reads FQGTGA. V lost 5 bases, J lost 5 bases, and 18 bases lay in between.

The V and J genes are TRBV6-2 or TRBV6-3 and TRBJ2-5; D might be TRBD1 (5 bases). CDR3 length equals 13 residues. With 2 bases removed from V and 1 base from J, the gap between germline ends came to 5 bases. The V gene's germline CDR1 is MNHEY and CDR2 SVGEGT. This chain's CDR3 is CASSYDSQETQYF. Written as DNA, the CDR3 is TGTGCCAGCAGTTACGACAGCCAAGAGACCCAGTACTTC.

V and J are TRBV6-5 and TRBJ1-6; TRBD1 matches 7 bases. The CDR3 is 14 amino acids. The germline CDR1 and CDR2 sequences are MNHEY and SVGAGI. Unmatched junction bases numbered 3, after V lost 7 bases and J lost 3 bases. The CDR3 coding sequence is TGTGCCAGCACCAGGACAGGCTATAATTCACCCCTCCACTTT. Amino acids: CASTRTGYNSPLHF.

The chain has TRBV5-1 and TRBJ2-1, with 9 nucleotides matching TRBD2. CDR1 SGHRS and CDR2 YFSETQ come from the germline V gene. The trim removed 1 base at V and 1 base at J, leaving 18 bases unmatched. The CDR3 loop spans 21 amino acids. The CDR3 sequence is CASSLWGSSGMRIRSYNEQFF. The CDR3 bases are TGCGCCAGCAGCTTGTGGGGATCTAGCGGGATGAGAATTAGGTCCTACAATGAGCAGTTCTTC.

The chain carries TRBV27 and TRBJ2-1; TRBD1 matches 7 bases. The CDR3 totals 14 residues. CDR1 MNHEY and CDR2 SMNVEV come from the germline V gene (reference sequence). The junction had 6 bases not matched to a gene; V was cut back by 5 bases and J by 5 bases. In DNA, the CDR3 is TGTGCCAGCAGTCCCGGGACAGCTAACAATGAGCAGTTCTTC. Translating gives CASSPGTANNEQFF.

The gene calls are TRBV10-2 and TRBJ1-2; 7 bases line up with TRBD1. V was pared by 2 bases and J by 4 bases, with 4 bases of the junction left unmatched. Germline V CDR1 and CDR2: WSHSY, SAAADI. There are 14 residues in the CDR3. Here the CDR3 reads CASSEETGSYGYTF. As DNA, the CDR3 is TGCGCCAGCAGTGAGGAGACAGGGTCCTATGGCTACACCTTC.

The gene calls are TRBV27 and TRBJ2-5, with D perhaps TRBD2 (6 bases). Trimming left V 3 bases short and J 4 bases short, with 9 bases between. Germline V gene sequence: CDR1 MNHEY, CDR2 SMNVEV (reference sequence). CDR3 length equals 13 residues. The CDR3 reads CASSLEGRETQYF. CDR3 DNA sequence: TGTGCCAGCAGTTTGGAGGGGCGAGAGACCCAGTACTTC.

J is TRBJ2-7 and V is TRBV15; no reliable D call. This CDR3 is 15 amino acids long. Germline V gene sequence: CDR1 LNHNV, CDR2 YYDKDF (reference sequence). Trimming cost V 5 bases and J 0 bases, with 14 bases left between them. Here the CDR3 reads CATSGSPSPSYEQYF. CDR3 in DNA: TGTGCCACCAGCGGATCTCCTAGTCCCTCCTACGAGCAGTACTTC.

This chain uses TRBV10-1 with TRBJ1-5, with D perhaps matching TRBD1 (5 bases). The germline V and J ends were trimmed by 8 bases and 2 bases, with 13 bases remaining between them. Germline V lookup: CDR1 WNHNN, CDR2 SYGVQD (reference sequence). The CDR3 runs to 14 residues. The CDR3 DNA is TGCGCCAGCCCGCGGGGGAGAGGCAATCAGCCCCAGCATTTT. Translation: CASPRGRGNQPQHF.

The rearrangement links TRBV30 to TRBJ2-5; TRBD2 is a possible D gene (5 bases). This CDR3 has 13 amino acids. The ends were cut back, 0 bases at V and 6 bases at J, with 11 bases in the middle. Germline V gene lookup returns CDR1 GTSNPN and CDR2 SVGIG (reference sequence). CDR3 sequence: CAWSVLSGKTQYF. The CDR3 coding sequence is TGTGCCTGGAGTGTACTATCGGGAAAGACCCAGTACTTC.

CDR3 coding DNA: TGTGCCAGCAGCTTAGTTCGAGGGACTAGCGGGTACTCCTACGAGCAGTACTTC. Its translation is CASSLVRGTSGYSYEQYF. The chain is built from TRBV7-2 and TRBJ2-7, with 12 positions matching TRBD2. V trimming: 1 base; J trimming: 0 bases; junction bases outside the gene matches: 7. Per germline, CDR1 SGHTA and CDR2 FQGNSA. CDR3 length: 18 residues.

The chain couples TRBV23-1 to TRBJ2-3; perhaps TRBD2 as D (5 bases). TRBV23-1 is filed as an ORF, its function uncertain. Trimming took 7 bases from V and 0 from J, leaving 14 bases between them. This CDR3 is built from 15 residues. CDR3 region: CASMERRTSTDTQYF. The CDR3 nucleotides are TGCGCCAGCATGGAGAGGCGGACTAGCACAGATACGCAGTATTTT.

This chain uses TRBV9 with TRBJ1-1, with D possibly TRBD1 on 6 matching bases. Trimming removed 0 bases from V and 0 bases from J, with 15 bases in between. The CDR3 spans 17 residues. Germline loops: CDR1 SGDLS, CDR2 YYNGEE. The CDR3, as DNA: TGTGCCAGCAGCGTAGCTCCCCAGGGGCTAATGAACACTGAAGCTTTCTTT. Amino acids: CASSVAPQGLMNTEAFF.

The chain combines TRBV19 with TRBJ2-3; TRBD1 matches at 7 bases. The germline CDR1 and CDR2 sequences are LNHDA and SQIVND (reference sequence). The CDR3 is made up of 16 amino acids. J gave up 0 bases and V 5 bases, and 8 bases lay outside the gene matches. In DNA, the CDR3 is TGTGCCAGTAGTCCCGCCCGGGACAGTAGCACAGATACGCAGTATTTT. Translation gives CASSPARDSSTDTQYF.